The clone carrying this T cell receptor (beta chain) was recorded only once. Its target is not known. The sample belongs to a study of shared clonotypes between healthy human individuals. Study results and caveats: Several donors held about 5.1% of naive CD4 clonotypes in common.

Original methodology: ImmunoSEQ yielded junction-only sequences lacking quality scores, so filtering differed. TCRdb's table, derived via immunoSEQ multiplex PCR, lists solely in-frame clones and lacks some. That table supplies the V and J calls and clone size; D and trimming were determined from the DNA. The data contain around 2,000,000 clones, roughly 91% of them singletons. Cells designated naive CD8 were CD45RO-negative and were positively selected for CCR7, with terminally differentiated effector memory CD45RA+ cells excluded. Each donor was a Caucasian adult residing in Nashville, Tennessee. V lost 4 bases and J lost 3, with 14 bases in between. CDR1 and CDR2 from the germline V gene are LGHNA and YSLEER. The CDR3 loop spans 15 amino acids.

Sequencing used naive CD8+ T cells from PBMCs. The chain combines TRBV4-3 with TRBJ2-3, with D possibly matching TRBD1 (6 bases). The sequence was obtained from a man aged 18 to 30 in good health. Some clones in this sample may be carry-over from other donors' samples. The CDR3 region has the DNA TGCGCCAGCAGCCTGAGCCACAGGGTTACAGATACGCAGTATTTT. This gives the protein CASSLSHRVTDTQYF.